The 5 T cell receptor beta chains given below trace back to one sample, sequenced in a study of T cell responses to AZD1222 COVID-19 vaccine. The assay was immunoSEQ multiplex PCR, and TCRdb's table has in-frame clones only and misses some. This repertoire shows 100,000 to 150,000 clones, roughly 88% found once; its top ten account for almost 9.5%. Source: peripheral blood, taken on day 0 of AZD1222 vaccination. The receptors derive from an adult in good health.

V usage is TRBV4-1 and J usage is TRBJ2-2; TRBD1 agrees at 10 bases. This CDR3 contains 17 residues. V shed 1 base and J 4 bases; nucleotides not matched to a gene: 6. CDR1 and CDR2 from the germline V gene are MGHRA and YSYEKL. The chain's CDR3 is CASSQVPGQGVTGELFF. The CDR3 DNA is TGCGCCAGCAGCCAAGTCCCCGGACAGGGGGTCACCGGGGAGCTGTTTTTT.

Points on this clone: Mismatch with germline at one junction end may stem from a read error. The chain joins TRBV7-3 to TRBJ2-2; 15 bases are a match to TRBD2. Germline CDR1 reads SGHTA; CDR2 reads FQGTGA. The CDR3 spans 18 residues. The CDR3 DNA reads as TGTGCCGGCAGCTTGGGACTAGCGGGAGGCAGGAACACCGGGGAGCTGTTTTTT. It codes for CAGSLGLAGGRNTGELFF.

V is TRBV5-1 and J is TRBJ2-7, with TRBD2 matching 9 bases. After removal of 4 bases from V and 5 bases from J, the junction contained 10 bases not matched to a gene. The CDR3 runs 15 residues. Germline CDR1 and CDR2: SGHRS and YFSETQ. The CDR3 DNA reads TGCGCCAGCAGCCTCGCGATAGCGGGAGTCCACGAGCAGTACTTC. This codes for CASSLAIAGVHEQYF.

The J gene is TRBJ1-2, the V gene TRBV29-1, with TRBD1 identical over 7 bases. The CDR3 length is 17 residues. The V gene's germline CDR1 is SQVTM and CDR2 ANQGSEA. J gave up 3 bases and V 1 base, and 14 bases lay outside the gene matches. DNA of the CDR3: TGCAGCGTTGAAGTCCGGACAGGCGGAGGCCGTCACTATGGCTACACCTTC. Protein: CSVEVRTGGGRHYGYTF.

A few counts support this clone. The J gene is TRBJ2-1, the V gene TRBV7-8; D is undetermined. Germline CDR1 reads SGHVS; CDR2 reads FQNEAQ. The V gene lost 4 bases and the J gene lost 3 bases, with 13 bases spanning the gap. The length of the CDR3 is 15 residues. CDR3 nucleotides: TGTGCCAGCAGCTACGTCCGAATAAACTACAATGAGCAGTTCTTC. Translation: CASSYVRINYNEQFF.